This entry describes one T cell receptor beta chain. Its antigen is unknown. Primers: 60 Vbeta forward and 13 Jbeta reverse. The protocol was immunoSEQ multiplex PCR, while the TCRdb copy is restricted to in-frame clones and leaves out a portion. Altogether about 130,000 clones are present, roughly 70% being singletons, with the ten largest covering approximately 7%. The data originate from a study of cytomegalovirus exposure and HLA in healthy donors. Study-level results: Clonal expansion, a later analysis showed, was greater in HLA-associated TCR beta chains than in equally common others.

CDR3 size: 14 residues. Trimming stripped 2 bases from V and 6 bases from J, with 13 bases between. Germline loops: CDR1 SGHTA, CDR2 FQGNSA. The chain couples TRBV7-2 to TRBJ1-1; D is possibly TRBD1 (5 bases). This TCR was sampled from a man in his forties in good health and CMV-seropositive. The sequenced sample consisted of PBMCs. The CDR3 loop reads CASSLQGTASEAFF. The DNA of the CDR3 is TGTGCCAGCAGCTTACAGGGTACCGCGTCTGAAGCTTTCTTT.